These T cell receptor beta chains were read from a single sample in a study of T cell responses to AZD1222 COVID-19 vaccine. Measured with immunoSEQ multiplex PCR; TCRdb has only the in-frame clones, and not every one. The sample carries 80,000 or so clones, 90% to 95% recorded once. The input for sequencing was peripheral blood, taken on day 0 of AZD1222 vaccination. These receptors originate from an adult in good health. The CDR3 runs from the conserved cysteine through the conserved F or W. Each record gives: J gene, CDR3 length, V gene, clone size, D gene, CDR3 DNA, CDR3 protein. D genes are given only for firm matches. Clone size is not always given. Where it is, it says once, few, many or a class for expanded clones.

J: TRBJ1-5
length: 14
V: TRBV2
size: few
D: TRBD1
DNA: TGTGCCAGCAACGGGGACAGTGGGAATCAGCCCCAGCATTTT
CDR3: CASNGDSGNQPQHF

J: TRBJ1-5
length: 14
V: TRBV7-9
size: .
D: TRBD1
DNA: TGTGCCAGCAGCTTATCGACAGGGGATCGGCCCCAGCATTTT
CDR3: CASSLSTGDRPQHF

J: TRBJ1-4
length: 12
V: TRBV29-1
size: .
D: .
DNA: TGCAGCGTTGAGGGGTGGGGGGAAAAACTGTTTTTT
CDR3: CSVEGWGEKLFF

J: TRBJ2-7
length: 13
V: TRBV28
size: .
D: .
DNA: TGTGCCAGCAAACGTGGAGGGGACTACGAGCAGTACTTC
CDR3: CASKRGGDYEQYF

J: TRBJ2-7
length: 14
V: TRBV14
size: .
D: .
DNA: TGTGCCAGCAGTCTCGAAGTACAGGGCCACGAGCAGTACTTC
CDR3: CASSLEVQGHEQYF

J: TRBJ1-1
length: 14
V: TRBV25-1
size: .
D: .
DNA: TGTGCCAGCAGTGATTTGAACAAGAACACTGAAGCTTTCTTT
CDR3: CASSDLNKNTEAFF

J: TRBJ1-1
length: 13
V: TRBV19
size: .
D: TRBD1
DNA: TGTGCCAGTATCAGGAGGGGGCAAGTTGAAGCTTTCTTT
CDR3: CASIRRGQVEAFF

J: TRBJ1-6
length: 15
V: TRBV28
size: .
D: .
DNA: TGTGCCAGCAGTCCCCAGGACAGTTCCCTGGGGACCCTCCACTTT
CDR3: CASSPQDSSLGTLHF

J: TRBJ1-2
length: 12
V: TRBV19
size: .
D: .
DNA: TGTGCCAGTAGTTTGAGCAGTGGTGGCTACACCTTC
CDR3: CASSLSSGGYTF

J: TRBJ1-4
length: 15
V: TRBV2
size: .
D: .
DNA: TGTGCCAGCAGCCGGGAAGGGGCCCGGGATGAAAAACTGTTTTTT
CDR3: CASSREGARDEKLFF

J: TRBJ1-2
length: 15
V: TRBV3-1/TRBV3-2
size: .
D: TRBD1
DNA: TGTGCCAGCAGCCAAGTCGAACAGGGGGCATATGGCTACACCTTC
CDR3: CASSQVEQGAYGYTF

J: TRBJ1-2
length: 15
V: TRBV9
size: .
D: .
DNA: TGTGCCAGCAGCGACGGGGGGAGTATTCGCTATGGCTACACCTTC
CDR3: CASSDGGSIRYGYTF

J: TRBJ2-2
length: 13
V: TRBV11-3
size: .
D: .
DNA: TGTGCCAGCAGCAAAGGGGGGGCCGGGGAGCTGTTTTTT
CDR3: CASSKGGAGELFF

J: TRBJ1-3
length: 15
V: TRBV5-1
size: once
D: .
DNA: TGCGCCAGCAGCTCGAATGCAGGGGCTGGAAACACCATATATTTT
CDR3: CASSSNAGAGNTIYF

J: TRBJ1-5
length: 15
V: TRBV15
size: .
D: TRBD1
DNA: TGTGCCACCAAAGCGGACAGGGGGCGCGATCAGCCCCAGCATTTT
CDR3: CATKADRGRDQPQHF

J: TRBJ2-5
length: 17
V: TRBV9
size: .
D: .
DNA: TGTGCCAGCAGCGCCCGAACGGCTCCCAGAAGTCAAGAGACCCAGTACTTC
CDR3: CASSARTAPRSQETQYF

J: TRBJ1-5
length: 16
V: TRBV12-2
size: .
D: .
DNA: TGTGCAAGTCGCTTACGACAGGGCGACCCCAATCAGCCCCAGCATTTT
CDR3: CASRLRQGDPNQPQHF

J: TRBJ2-3
length: 15
V: TRBV27
size: once
D: TRBD2
DNA: TGTGCCAGCAGTTTAAAAGGGAGGGTGGGAGATACGCAGTATTTT
CDR3: CASSLKGRVGDTQYF

J: TRBJ1-4
length: 15
V: TRBV5-1
size: .
D: .
DNA: TGCGCCAGCAGCTTGGACCCGGGGGCAAATGAAAAACTGTTTTTT
CDR3: CASSLDPGANEKLFF

J: TRBJ1-6
length: 13
V: TRBV12-3/TRBV12-4
size: .
D: TRBD1
DNA: TGTGCCAGCAGTAGCGAGGGACAGCGTCCGCTCCACTTT
CDR3: CASSSEGQRPLHF

J: TRBJ2-7
length: 12
V: TRBV6-5
size: .
D: .
DNA: TGTGCCAGCAGTCTCCAATCCGACGAGCAGTACTTC
CDR3: CASSLQSDEQYF

J: TRBJ1-3
length: 17
V: TRBV9
size: .
D: .
DNA: TGTGCCAGCAGCGCGGCCGGGTCTTTCCTCTCTGGAAACACCATATATTTT
CDR3: CASSAAGSFLSGNTIYF

J: TRBJ1-2
length: 15
V: TRBV10-3
size: .
D: TRBD1
DNA: TGTGCCATCAGTGAGCCCAGGACAGGGGGAAGGGGCTACACCTTC
CDR3: CAISEPRTGGRGYTF

J: TRBJ2-3
length: 16
V: TRBV7-7
size: .
D: .
DNA: TGTGCTAGCAGCGCGATGAAGGGCGGGGGCACAGATACGCAGTATTTT
CDR3: CASSAMKGGGTDTQYF

J: TRBJ2-3
length: 15
V: TRBV7-8
size: .
D: TRBD2
DNA: TGTGCCAGCCGCTCTGGGACTAGCATAACAGATACGCAGTATTTT
CDR3: CASRSGTSITDTQYF

J: TRBJ2-2
length: 13
V: TRBV2
size: .
D: .
DNA: TGTGCCAGGAAACTCAAGGACACCGGGGAGCTGTTTTTT
CDR3: CARKLKDTGELFF

J: TRBJ1-6
length: 13
V: TRBV20-1
size: .
D: .
DNA: TGCAGTGCTAGTGGGTCGGTCAATTCACCCCTCCACTTT
CDR3: CSASGSVNSPLHF

J: TRBJ1-1
length: 15
V: TRBV3-1/TRBV3-2
size: .
D: .
DNA: TGTGCCAGCAGCCAAGTTTCGGCCCCTGGGACTGAAGCTTTCTTT
CDR3: CASSQVSAPGTEAFF

J: TRBJ1-2
length: 13
V: TRBV4-2
size: .
D: .
DNA: TGTGCCAGCAGCCGGACGGAAATATATGGCTACACCTTC
CDR3: CASSRTEIYGYTF

J: TRBJ1-3
length: 16
V: TRBV2
size: .
D: TRBD1
DNA: TGTGCCACCGCGGGGGACAGCATATACTCTGGAAACACCATATATTTT
CDR3: CATAGDSIYSGNTIYF

J: TRBJ2-2
length: 17
V: TRBV11-3
size: medium-sized
D: .
DNA: TGTGCCAGCAGCTTTGGGACTGGACAGGTCGAACCTGGGGAGCTGTTTTTT
CDR3: CASSFGTGQVEPGELFF

J: TRBJ1-3
length: 10
V: TRBV2
size: .
D: .
DNA: TGTGCCAGCTGGGGAAACACCATATATTTT
CDR3: CASWGNTIYF

J: TRBJ2-2
length: 15
V: TRBV5-1
size: .
D: .
DNA: TGCGCCAGCAGCTTGGACAGGGCAGCAACCGGGGAGCTGTTTTTT
CDR3: CASSLDRAATGELFF

J: TRBJ1-2
length: 12
V: TRBV5-6
size: .
D: .
DNA: TGTGCCAGCGTCTGGGGGGGCACCGGCTACACCTTC
CDR3: CASVWGGTGYTF

J: TRBJ1-2
length: 12
V: TRBV20-1
size: .
D: .
DNA: TGCAGTGCTAGTTTGGGGGACTATGGCTACACCTTC
CDR3: CSASLGDYGYTF

J: TRBJ1-2
length: 15
V: TRBV9
size: .
D: TRBD1
DNA: TGTGCCAGCAGCGGGACAGGGGGAGCCTACTATGGCTACACCTTC
CDR3: CASSGTGGAYYGYTF

J: TRBJ1-2
length: 16
V: TRBV5-1
size: once
D: TRBD1
DNA: TGCGCCAGCAGCTTGGCAGGGGGGACAAGTGACTATGGCTACACCTTC
CDR3: CASSLAGGTSDYGYTF

J: TRBJ2-5
length: 16
V: TRBV20-1
size: .
D: TRBD2
DNA: TGCAGTGCTAGTCCCGCTAGCGGGGGGATCCAAGAGACCCAGTACTTC
CDR3: CSASPASGGIQETQYF

J: TRBJ1-1
length: 13
V: TRBV9
size: .
D: TRBD1
DNA: TGTGCCAGCAGAGCCTCAGGGGGCACTGAAGCTTTCTTT
CDR3: CASRASGGTEAFF

J: TRBJ1-1
length: 16
V: TRBV20-1
size: .
D: .
DNA: TGCAGTGCTAGTTCTCCGCGGGGAGGGGAGAACACTGAAGCTTTCTTT
CDR3: CSASSPRGGENTEAFF

J: TRBJ2-2
length: 15
V: TRBV19
size: .
D: .
DNA: TGTGCCACCACACCACAGGGCGCCGACACCGGGGAGCTGTTTTTT
CDR3: CATTPQGADTGELFF

J: TRBJ2-7
length: 13
V: TRBV10-2
size: .
D: .
DNA: TGCGCCAGCAGTGAGACAGGACCCTACGAGCAGTACTTC
CDR3: CASSETGPYEQYF

J: TRBJ1-1
length: 13
V: TRBV27
size: .
D: .
DNA: TGTGCCAGCAGTATACAGCGGAACACTGAAGCTTTCTTT
CDR3: CASSIQRNTEAFF

J: TRBJ1-2
length: 15
V: TRBV7-9
size: .
D: .
DNA: TGTGCCAGCAGCCTAAGTTTAGTCCAATTGTATGGCTACACCTTC
CDR3: CASSLSLVQLYGYTF

J: TRBJ1-6
length: 15
V: TRBV28
size: .
D: .
DNA: TGTGCCAGCGCTTTGTCGGGGTCCTATAATTCACCCCTCCACTTT
CDR3: CASALSGSYNSPLHF

J: TRBJ1-5
length: 14
V: TRBV11-2
size: medium-sized
D: .
DNA: TGTGCCAGCAGCTTAGAACGGGAAAATCAGCCCCAGCATTTT
CDR3: CASSLERENQPQHF

J: TRBJ1-2
length: 13
V: TRBV6-5
size: once
D: .
DNA: TGTGCCGGTTCCCGGGACCTAATCTATGGCTACACCTTC
CDR3: CAGSRDLIYGYTF

J: TRBJ2-3
length: 13
V: TRBV4-2
size: once
D: .
DNA: TGTGCCAGCAGCCAAGTTTTGGGGAATACGCAGTATTTT
CDR3: CASSQVLGNTQYF

J: TRBJ1-5
length: 14
V: TRBV5-1
size: .
D: .
DNA: TGCGCCAGCAGCTTGGAGGGGAGCAATCAGCCCCAGCATTTT
CDR3: CASSLEGSNQPQHF

J: TRBJ1-4
length: 16
V: TRBV11-2
size: once
D: TRBD1
DNA: TGTGCCAGCAGCGTCGACTTACAGGGGTCTAATGAAAAACTGTTTTTT
CDR3: CASSVDLQGSNEKLFF

J: TRBJ1-1
length: 14
V: TRBV5-1
size: .
D: TRBD1
DNA: TGCGCCAGCAGCTCCCGGGACAGGGCCACTGAAGCTTTCTTT
CDR3: CASSSRDRATEAFF

J: TRBJ1-5
length: 17
V: TRBV28
size: .
D: .
DNA: TGTGCCAGCAGTTTATGGGAAGGCCCCGTGGGGGGGCAGCCCCAGCATTTT
CDR3: CASSLWEGPVGGQPQHF

J: TRBJ2-7
length: 15
V: TRBV18
size: .
D: TRBD1
DNA: TGTGCCAGCTCGCAAGCCCCGGGACAGCCCTACGAGCAGTACTTC
CDR3: CASSQAPGQPYEQYF

J: TRBJ1-5
length: 15
V: TRBV23-1
size: .
D: .
DNA: TGCGCCAGCGGCGGGGCAAGGTGGAGAAATCAGCCCCAGCATTTT
CDR3: CASGGARWRNQPQHF